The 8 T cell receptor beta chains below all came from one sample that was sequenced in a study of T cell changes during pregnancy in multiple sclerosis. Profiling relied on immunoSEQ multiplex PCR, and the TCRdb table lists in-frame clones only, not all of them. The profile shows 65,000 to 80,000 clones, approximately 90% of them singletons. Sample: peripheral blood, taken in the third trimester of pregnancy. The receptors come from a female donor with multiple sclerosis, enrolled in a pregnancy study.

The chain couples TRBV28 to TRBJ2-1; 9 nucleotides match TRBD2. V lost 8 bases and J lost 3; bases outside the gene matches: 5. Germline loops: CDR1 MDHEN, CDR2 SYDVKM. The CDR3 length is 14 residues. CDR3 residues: CASLPSGIYNEQFF. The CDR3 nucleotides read TGTGCCAGCCTCCCTAGCGGGATCTACAATGAGCAGTTCTTC. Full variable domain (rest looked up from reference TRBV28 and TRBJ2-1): DVKVTQSSRYLVKRTGEKVFLECVQDMDHENMFWYRQDPGLGLRLIYFSYDVKMKEKGDIPEGYSVSREKKERFSLILESASTNQTSMYLCASLPSGIYNEQFFGPGTRLTVL.

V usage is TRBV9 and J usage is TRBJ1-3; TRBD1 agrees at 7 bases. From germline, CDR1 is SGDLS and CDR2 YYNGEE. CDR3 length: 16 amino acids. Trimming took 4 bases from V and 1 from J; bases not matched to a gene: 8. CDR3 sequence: CASSTLSQGSGNTIYF. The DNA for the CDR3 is TGTGCCAGCAGCACCCTTTCACAGGGGTCTGGAAACACCATATATTTT.

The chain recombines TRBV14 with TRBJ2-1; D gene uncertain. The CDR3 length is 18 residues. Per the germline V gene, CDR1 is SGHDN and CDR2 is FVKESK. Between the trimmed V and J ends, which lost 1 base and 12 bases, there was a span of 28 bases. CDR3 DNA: TGTGCCAGCAGCCAAGTCTTCCTTAGCCGCGGTCCCCTATCCGTGCAGTTCTTC. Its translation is CASSQVFLSRGPLSVQFF.

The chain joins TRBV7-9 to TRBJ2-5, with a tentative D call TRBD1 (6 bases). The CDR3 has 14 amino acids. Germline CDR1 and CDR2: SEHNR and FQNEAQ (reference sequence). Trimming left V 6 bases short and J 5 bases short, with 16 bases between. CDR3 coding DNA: TGTGCCAGCAGGTCGACAGGAGCCCCTGAGACCCAGTACTTC. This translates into CASRSTGAPETQYF.

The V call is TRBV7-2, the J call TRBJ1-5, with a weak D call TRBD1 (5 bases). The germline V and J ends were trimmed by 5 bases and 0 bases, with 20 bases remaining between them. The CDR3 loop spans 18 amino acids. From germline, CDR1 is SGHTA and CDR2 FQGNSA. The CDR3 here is CASSPGAGPLYSNQPQHF. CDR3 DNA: TGTGCCAGCAGCCCTGGGGCAGGACCATTGTATAGCAATCAGCCCCAGCATTTT.

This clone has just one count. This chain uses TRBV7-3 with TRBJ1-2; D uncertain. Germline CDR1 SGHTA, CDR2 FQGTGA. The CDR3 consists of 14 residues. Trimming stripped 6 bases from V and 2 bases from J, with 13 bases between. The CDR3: CASSPSAGNYGYTF. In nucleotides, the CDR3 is TGTGCCAGCAGTCCCTCAGCCGGGAACTATGGCTACACCTTC.

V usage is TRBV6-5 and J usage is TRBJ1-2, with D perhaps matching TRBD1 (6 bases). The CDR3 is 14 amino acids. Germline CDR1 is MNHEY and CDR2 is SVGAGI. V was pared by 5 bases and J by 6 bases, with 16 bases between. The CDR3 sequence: CASSTGSRLHGYTF. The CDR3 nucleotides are TGTGCCAGCAGTACAGGGTCGCGGCTCCATGGCTACACCTTC.

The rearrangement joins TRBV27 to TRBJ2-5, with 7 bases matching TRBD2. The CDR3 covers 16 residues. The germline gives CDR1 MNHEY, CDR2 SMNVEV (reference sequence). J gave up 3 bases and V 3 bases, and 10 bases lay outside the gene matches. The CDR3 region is CASSFFRRGEKETQYF. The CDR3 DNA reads TGTGCCAGCAGTTTTTTTCGTCGGGGGGAGAAAGAGACCCAGTACTTC.